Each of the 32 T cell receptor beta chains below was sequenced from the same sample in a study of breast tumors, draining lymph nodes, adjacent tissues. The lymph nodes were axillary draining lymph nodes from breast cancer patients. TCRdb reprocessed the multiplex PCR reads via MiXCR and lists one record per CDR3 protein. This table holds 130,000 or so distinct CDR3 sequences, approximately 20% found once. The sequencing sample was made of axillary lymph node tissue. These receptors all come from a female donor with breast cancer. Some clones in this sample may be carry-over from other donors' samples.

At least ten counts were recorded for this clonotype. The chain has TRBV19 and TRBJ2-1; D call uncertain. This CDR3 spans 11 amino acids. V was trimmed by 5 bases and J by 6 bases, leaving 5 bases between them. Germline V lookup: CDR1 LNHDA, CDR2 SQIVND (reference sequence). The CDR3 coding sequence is TGTGCCAGTAGTGCAAGCAATGAGCAGTTCTTC. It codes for CASSASNEQFF.

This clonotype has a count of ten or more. The CDR3 DNA follows: TGTGCCAGCAGCTTATTTGGACAGGGCAATTCACCCCTCCACTTT. Translating it yields CASSLFGQGNSPLHF. This rearrangement joins TRBV11-3 to TRBJ1-6; 8 positions match TRBD1. Germline CDR1 and CDR2: SGHNT and YENEEA. The CDR3 sequence is 15 residues long. The junction had 4 bases not matched to a gene; V was cut back by 2 bases and J by 7 bases.

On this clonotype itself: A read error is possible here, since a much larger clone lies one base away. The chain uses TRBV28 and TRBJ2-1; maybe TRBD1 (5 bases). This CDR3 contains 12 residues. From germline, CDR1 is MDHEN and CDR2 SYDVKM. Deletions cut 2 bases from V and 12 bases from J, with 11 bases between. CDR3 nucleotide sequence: TGTGCCAGCAGTTTAGAGACAGCAGGGCAGTTCTTC. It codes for CASSLETAGQFF.

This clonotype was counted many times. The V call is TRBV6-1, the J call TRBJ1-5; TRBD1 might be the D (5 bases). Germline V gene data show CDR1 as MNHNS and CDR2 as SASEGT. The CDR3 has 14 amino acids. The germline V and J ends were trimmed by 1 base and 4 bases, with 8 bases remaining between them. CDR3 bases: TGTGCCAGCAGTGAAGGTTGGGGGAATCAGCCCCAGCATTTT. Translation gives CASSEGWGNQPQHF.

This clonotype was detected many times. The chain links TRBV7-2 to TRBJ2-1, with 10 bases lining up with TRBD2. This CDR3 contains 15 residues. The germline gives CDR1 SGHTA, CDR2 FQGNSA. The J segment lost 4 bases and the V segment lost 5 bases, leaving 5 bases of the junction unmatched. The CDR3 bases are TGTGCCAGCAGCAAACGGACTAGCGGATACAATGAGCAGTTCTTC. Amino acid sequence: CASSKRTSGYNEQFF.

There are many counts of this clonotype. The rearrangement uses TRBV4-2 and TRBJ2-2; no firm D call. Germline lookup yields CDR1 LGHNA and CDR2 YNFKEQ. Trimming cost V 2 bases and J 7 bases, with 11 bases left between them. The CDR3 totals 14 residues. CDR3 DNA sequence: TGTGCCAGCAGCCAACCAGTACTGAGCGGGGAGCTGTTTTTT. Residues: CASSQPVLSGELFF.

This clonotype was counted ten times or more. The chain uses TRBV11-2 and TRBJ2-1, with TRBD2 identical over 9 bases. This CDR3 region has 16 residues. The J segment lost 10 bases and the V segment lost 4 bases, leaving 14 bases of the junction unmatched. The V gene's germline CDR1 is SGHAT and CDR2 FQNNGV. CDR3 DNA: TGTGCCAGCAGCTGGAGGCTAGCGGGATTACGTGGAGAGCAGTTCTTC. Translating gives CASSWRLAGLRGEQFF.

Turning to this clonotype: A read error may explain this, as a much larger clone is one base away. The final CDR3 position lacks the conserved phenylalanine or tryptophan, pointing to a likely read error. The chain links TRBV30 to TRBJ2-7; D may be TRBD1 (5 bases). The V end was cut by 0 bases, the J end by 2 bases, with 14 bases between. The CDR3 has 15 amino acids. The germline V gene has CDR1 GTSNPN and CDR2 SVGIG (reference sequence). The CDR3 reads CAWSVQGGRTYEQYS. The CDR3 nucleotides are TGTGCCTGGAGTGTTCAGGGCGGACGAACCTACGAGCAGTACTCC.

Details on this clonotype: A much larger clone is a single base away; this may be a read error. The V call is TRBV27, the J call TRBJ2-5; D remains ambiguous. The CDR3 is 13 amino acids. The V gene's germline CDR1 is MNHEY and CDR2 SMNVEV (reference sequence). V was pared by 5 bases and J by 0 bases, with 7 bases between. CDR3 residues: CASSMDHQETQYF. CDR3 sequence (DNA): TGTGCCAGCAGTATGGATCACCAAGAGACCCAGTACTTC.

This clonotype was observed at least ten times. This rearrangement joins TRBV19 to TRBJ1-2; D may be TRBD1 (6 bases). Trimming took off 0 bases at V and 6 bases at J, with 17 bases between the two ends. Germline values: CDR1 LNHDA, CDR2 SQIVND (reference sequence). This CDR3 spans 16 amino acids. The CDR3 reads CASSIDSGRGEDGYTF. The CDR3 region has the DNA TGTGCCAGTAGTATAGATTCGGGCAGGGGAGAAGATGGCTACACCTTC.

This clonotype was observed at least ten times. The CDR3, as DNA: TGTGCCACCAGCAGAGAGATGGACAATGAGCAGTTCTTC. Translation gives CATSREMDNEQFF. J is TRBJ2-1 and V is TRBV15, with D hard to call. V was pared by 0 bases and J by 5 bases, with 5 bases between. Germline values: CDR1 LNHNV, CDR2 YYDKDF (reference sequence). The CDR3 runs to 13 residues.

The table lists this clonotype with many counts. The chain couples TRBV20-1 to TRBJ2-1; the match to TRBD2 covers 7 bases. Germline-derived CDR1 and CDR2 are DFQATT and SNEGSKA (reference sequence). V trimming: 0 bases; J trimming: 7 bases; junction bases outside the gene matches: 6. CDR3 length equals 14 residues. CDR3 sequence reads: CSARDWTRVNEQFF. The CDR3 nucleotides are TGCAGTGCTAGAGATTGGACTAGGGTGAATGAGCAGTTCTTC.

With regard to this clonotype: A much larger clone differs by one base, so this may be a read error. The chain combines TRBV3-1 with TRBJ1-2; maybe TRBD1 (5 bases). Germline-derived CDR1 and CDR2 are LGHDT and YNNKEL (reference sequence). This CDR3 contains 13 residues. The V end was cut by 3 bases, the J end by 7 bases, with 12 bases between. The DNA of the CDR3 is TGTGCCAGCAGCCATCGGGGGGGAGGTGGCTACACCTTC. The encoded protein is CASSHRGGGGYTF. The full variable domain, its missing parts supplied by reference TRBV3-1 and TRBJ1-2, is DTAVSQTPKYLVTQMGNDKSIKCEQNLGHDTMYWYKQDSKKFLKIMFSYNNKELIINETVPNRFSPKSPDKAHLNLHINSLELGDSAVYFCASSHRGGGGYTFGSGTRLTVV.

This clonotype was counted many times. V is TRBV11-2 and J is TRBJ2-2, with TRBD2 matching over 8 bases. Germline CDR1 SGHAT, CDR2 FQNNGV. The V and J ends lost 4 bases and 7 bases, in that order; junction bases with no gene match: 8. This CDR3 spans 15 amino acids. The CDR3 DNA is TGTGCCAGCAGCTCGCTGGGACTAGTTGTCGGGGAGCTGTTTTTT. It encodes CASSSLGLVVGELFF. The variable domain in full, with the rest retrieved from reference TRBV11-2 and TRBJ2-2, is EAGVAQSPRYKIIEKRQSVAFWCNPISGHATLYWYQQILGQGPKLLIQFQNNGVVDDSQLPKDRFSAERLKGVDSTLKIQPAKLEDSAVYLCASSSLGLVVGELFFGEGSRLTVL.

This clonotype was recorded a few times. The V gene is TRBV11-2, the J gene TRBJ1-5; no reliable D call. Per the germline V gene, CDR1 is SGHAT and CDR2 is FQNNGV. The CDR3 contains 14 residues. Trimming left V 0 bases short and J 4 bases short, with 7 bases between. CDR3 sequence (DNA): TGTGCCAGCAGCTTAGATTTCGGGAATCAGCCCCAGCATTTT. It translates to CASSLDFGNQPQHF.

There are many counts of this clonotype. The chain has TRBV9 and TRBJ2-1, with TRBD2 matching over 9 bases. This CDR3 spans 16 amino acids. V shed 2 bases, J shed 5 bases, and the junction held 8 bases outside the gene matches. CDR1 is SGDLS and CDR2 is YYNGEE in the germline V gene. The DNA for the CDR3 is TGTGCCAGCAGCGTCGGTCCGGCGGGAGGGGACAATGAGCAGTTCTTC. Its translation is CASSVGPAGGDNEQFF.

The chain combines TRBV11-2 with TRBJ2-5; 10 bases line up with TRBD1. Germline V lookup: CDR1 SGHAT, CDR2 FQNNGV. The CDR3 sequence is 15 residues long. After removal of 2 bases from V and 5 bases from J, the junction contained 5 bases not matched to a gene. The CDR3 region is CASSLPTGGAETQYF. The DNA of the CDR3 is TGTGCCAGCAGCTTACCGACAGGGGGCGCGGAGACCCAGTACTTC.

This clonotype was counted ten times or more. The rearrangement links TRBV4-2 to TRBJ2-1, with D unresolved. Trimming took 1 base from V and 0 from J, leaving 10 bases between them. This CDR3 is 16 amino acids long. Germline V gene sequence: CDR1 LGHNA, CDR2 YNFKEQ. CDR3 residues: CASSQVFGTSYNEQFF. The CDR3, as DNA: TGTGCCAGCAGCCAAGTGTTCGGAACCTCCTACAATGAGCAGTTCTTC.

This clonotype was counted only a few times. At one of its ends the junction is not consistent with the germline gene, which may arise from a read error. This CDR3 reads CAGSTKTGDGGEQFF. CDR3 sequence (DNA): TGTGCCGGCAGCACAAAAACAGGGGATGGGGGTGAGCAGTTCTTC. This chain connects TRBV6-6 to TRBJ2-1; 7 positions agree with TRBD1. Germline values: CDR1 MNHNY, CDR2 SVGAGI (reference sequence). CDR3 length equals 15 residues.

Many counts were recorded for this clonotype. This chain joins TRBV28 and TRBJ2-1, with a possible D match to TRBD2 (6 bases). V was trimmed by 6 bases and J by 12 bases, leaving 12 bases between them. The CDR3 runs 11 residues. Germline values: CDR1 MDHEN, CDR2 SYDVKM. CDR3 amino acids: CASRTGTSQFF. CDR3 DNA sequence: TGTGCCAGCAGGACCGGGACTTCGCAGTTCTTC. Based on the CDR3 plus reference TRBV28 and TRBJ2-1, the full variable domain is DVKVTQSSRYLVKRTGEKVFLECVQDMDHENMFWYRQDPGLGLRLIYFSYDVKMKEKGDIPEGYSVSREKKERFSLILESASTNQTSMYLCASRTGTSQFFGPGTRLTVL.

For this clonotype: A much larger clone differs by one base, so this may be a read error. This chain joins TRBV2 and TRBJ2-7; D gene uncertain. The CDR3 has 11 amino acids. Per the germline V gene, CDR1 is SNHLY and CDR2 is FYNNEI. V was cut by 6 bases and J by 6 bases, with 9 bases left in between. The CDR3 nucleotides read TGTGCCAGCAGGGTTCCGGGCGAGCAGTACTTC. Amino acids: CASRVPGEQYF.

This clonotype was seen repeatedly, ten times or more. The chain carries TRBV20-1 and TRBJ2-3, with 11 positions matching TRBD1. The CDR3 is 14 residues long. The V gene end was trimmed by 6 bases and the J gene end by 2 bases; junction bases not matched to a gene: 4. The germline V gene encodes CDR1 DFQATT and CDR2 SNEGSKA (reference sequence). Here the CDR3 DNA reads TGCAGTGCCTCCGGACAGGGGGCCACAGATACGCAGTATTTT. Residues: CSASGQGATDTQYF.

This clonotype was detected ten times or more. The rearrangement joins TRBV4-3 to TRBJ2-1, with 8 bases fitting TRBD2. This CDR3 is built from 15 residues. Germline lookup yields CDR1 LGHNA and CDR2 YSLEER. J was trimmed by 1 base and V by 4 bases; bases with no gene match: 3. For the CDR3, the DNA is TGCGCCAGCAGCCTCGAGCGGGAGTCCTACAATGAGCAGTTCTTC. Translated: CASSLERESYNEQFF.

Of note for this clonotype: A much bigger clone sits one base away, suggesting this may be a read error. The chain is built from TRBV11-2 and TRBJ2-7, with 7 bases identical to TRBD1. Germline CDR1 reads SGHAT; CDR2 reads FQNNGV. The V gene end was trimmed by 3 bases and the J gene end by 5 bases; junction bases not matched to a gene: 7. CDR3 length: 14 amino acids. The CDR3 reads CASSLNRGAHEQYF. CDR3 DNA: TGTGCCAGCAGCTTGAACAGGGGTGCCCACGAGCAGTACTTC.

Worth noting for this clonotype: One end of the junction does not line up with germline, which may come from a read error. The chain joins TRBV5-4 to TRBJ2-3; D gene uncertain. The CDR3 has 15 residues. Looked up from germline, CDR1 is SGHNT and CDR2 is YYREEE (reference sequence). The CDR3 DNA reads TGTGCCAGCAGCTTGGTGGGGATAAGCACAGTTACGCAGTATTTT. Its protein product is CASSLVGISTVTQYF.

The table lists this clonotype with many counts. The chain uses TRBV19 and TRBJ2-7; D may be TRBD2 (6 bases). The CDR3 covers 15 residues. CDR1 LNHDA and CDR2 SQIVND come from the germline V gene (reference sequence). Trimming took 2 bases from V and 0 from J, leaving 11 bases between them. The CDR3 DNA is TGTGCCAGTAGTATATCCGGGAGCCACTCCTACGAGCAGTACTTC. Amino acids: CASSISGSHSYEQYF.

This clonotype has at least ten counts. The CDR3 protein is CAWSHPLAGRGEQYF. DNA for the CDR3: TGTGCCTGGAGTCATCCCCTAGCGGGACGTGGCGAGCAGTACTTC. J is TRBJ2-7 and V is TRBV30; TRBD2 aligns across 9 bases. The CDR3 length is 15 residues. V shed 2 bases and J 6 bases; nucleotides not matched to a gene: 11. Germline loops: CDR1 GTSNPN, CDR2 SVGIG (reference sequence).

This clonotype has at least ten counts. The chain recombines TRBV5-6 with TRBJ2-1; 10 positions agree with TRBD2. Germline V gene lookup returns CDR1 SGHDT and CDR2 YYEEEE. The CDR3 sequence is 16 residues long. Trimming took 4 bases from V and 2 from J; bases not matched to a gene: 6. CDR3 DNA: TGTGCCAGCAGCCATGTAGCGGGAGGACCCTACAATGAGCAGTTCTTC. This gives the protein CASSHVAGGPYNEQFF.

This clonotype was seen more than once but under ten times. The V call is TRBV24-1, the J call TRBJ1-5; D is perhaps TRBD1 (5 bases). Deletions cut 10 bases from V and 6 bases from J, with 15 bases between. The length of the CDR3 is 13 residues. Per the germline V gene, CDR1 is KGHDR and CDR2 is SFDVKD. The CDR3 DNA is TGTGCCACGTCGAGGGGATTCGGTCAGCCCCAGCATTTT. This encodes CATSRGFGQPQHF.

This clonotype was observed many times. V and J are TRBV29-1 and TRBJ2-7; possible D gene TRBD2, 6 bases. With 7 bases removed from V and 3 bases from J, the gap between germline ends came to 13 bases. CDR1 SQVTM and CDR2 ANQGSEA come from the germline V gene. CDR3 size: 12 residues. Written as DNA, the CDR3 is TGCAGCGCCATTAGCGGAGACTACGAGCAGTACTTC. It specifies CSAISGDYEQYF.

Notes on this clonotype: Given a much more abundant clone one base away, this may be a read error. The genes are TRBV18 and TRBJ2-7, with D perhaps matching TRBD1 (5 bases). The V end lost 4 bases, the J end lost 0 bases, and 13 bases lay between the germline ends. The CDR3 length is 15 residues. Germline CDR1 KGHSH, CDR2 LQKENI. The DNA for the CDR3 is TGTGCCAGCTCACAACGACAGCGAAGCTCCTACGAGCAGTACTTC. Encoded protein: CASSQRQRSSYEQYF. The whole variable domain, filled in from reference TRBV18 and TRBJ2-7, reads NAGVMQNPRHLVRRRGQEARLRCSPMKGHSHVYWYRQLPEEGLKFMVYLQKENIIDESGMPKERFSAEFPKEGPSILRIQQVVRGDSAAYFCASSQRQRSSYEQYFGPGTRLTVT.

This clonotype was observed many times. The CDR3 is CASSEGHTNYGYTF. The CDR3 DNA follows: TGTGCCAGCAGTGAAGGACATACCAACTATGGCTACACCTTC. This rearrangement joins TRBV6-1 to TRBJ1-2; D ambiguous. The CDR3 loop spans 14 amino acids. V dropped 1 base and J dropped 2 bases, with 8 bases sitting between them. Germline V gene sequence: CDR1 MNHNS, CDR2 SASEGT.